The 17 T cell receptor beta chains below all came from one sample that was sequenced in a study of technical replicates of blood from several donors. Profiling relied on immunoSEQ multiplex PCR, and the TCRdb table lists in-frame clones only, not all of them. The table lists more than 75,000 clones, roughly 94% of them singletons. The sequencing sample was made of T cells isolated from PBMCs. These receptors came from a human donor in good health.

The table lists this clone with a count of one. J is TRBJ2-1 and V is TRBV5-8, with 8 bases that match TRBD1. The germline gives CDR1 SGHTS, CDR2 YDEGEE. The CDR3 covers 15 residues. V was clipped by 3 bases and J by 6 bases; unmatched bases: 8. Written as DNA, the CDR3 is TGTGCCAGCAGCTCCGGACAGGGCCCTTTCAATGAGCAGTTCTTC. This gives the protein CASSSGQGPFNEQFF.

The chain couples TRBV27 to TRBJ1-5, with a tentative D call TRBD1 (6 bases). The V end lost 1 base, the J end lost 4 bases, and 17 bases lay between the germline ends. Germline V gene data show CDR1 as MNHEY and CDR2 as SMNVEV (reference sequence). This CDR3 spans 17 amino acids. The CDR3 loop reads CASSLYAGGHANQPQHF. The CDR3 bases are TGTGCCAGCAGTTTATATGCGGGGGGCCATGCGAATCAGCCCCAGCATTTT.

The chain carries TRBV29-1 and TRBJ2-1, with TRBD1 identical over 11 bases. This CDR3 region has 14 residues. CDR1 and CDR2 from the germline V gene are SQVTM and ANQGSEA. V lost 7 bases and J lost 7; bases outside the gene matches: 9. DNA of the CDR3: TGCAGCGCCCATCCGGGACAGGGGGATAATGAGCAGTTCTTC. Translating gives CSAHPGQGDNEQFF.

The chain is built from TRBV10-2 and TRBJ2-1; D is possibly TRBD2 (5 bases). Germline CDR1 reads WSHSY; CDR2 reads SAAADI. Trimming cost V 7 bases and J 16 bases, with 20 bases left between them. The CDR3 is made up of 12 amino acids. The CDR3 DNA is TGCGCCAGCAAGGTAGCGAGGGCCCCAACATTCTTC. It codes for CASKVARAPTFF.

V is TRBV27 and J is TRBJ2-7; TRBD1 agrees at 9 bases. With 2 bases clipped from V and 5 bases from J, the junction kept 10 bases outside the gene matches. CDR3 length: 16 amino acids. The germline gives CDR1 MNHEY, CDR2 SMNVEV (reference sequence). In DNA, the CDR3 is TGTGCCAGCAGTTTAGGGTTTTCCGGGACAGGGAACGAGCAGTACTTC. Its translation is CASSLGFSGTGNEQYF.

V is TRBV6-5 and J is TRBJ2-7, with TRBD1 matching over 7 bases. This CDR3 contains 14 residues. Germline-derived CDR1 and CDR2 are MNHEY and SVGAGI. V was clipped by 0 bases and J by 3 bases; unmatched bases: 2. The CDR3 DNA reads TGTGCCAGCAGTTACTCGTCAGGGGGCTACGAGCAGTACTTC. This encodes CASSYSSGGYEQYF.

The rearrangement joins TRBV7-6 to TRBJ2-2; D possibly corresponds to TRBD2 (6 bases). Germline values: CDR1 SGHVS, CDR2 FNYEAQ. With 1 base removed from V and 6 bases from J, the gap between germline ends came to 6 bases. The CDR3 runs to 13 residues. The CDR3 spells CASSLGGAGELFF. DNA for the CDR3: TGTGCCAGCAGCTTAGGGGGGGCCGGGGAGCTGTTTTTT.

The CDR3 DNA reads TGTGCCAGCTCACCAAGGAACAGGGATGGCTACACCTTC. This gives the protein CASSPRNRDGYTF. The rearrangement uses TRBV18 and TRBJ1-2; D is perhaps TRBD1 (6 bases). Trimming shortened V by 2 bases and J by 6 bases, and 10 bases separated the two germline ends. This CDR3 spans 13 amino acids. Germline V lookup: CDR1 KGHSH, CDR2 LQKENI.

The V call is TRBV7-9, the J call TRBJ2-7, with 8 bases identical to TRBD1. J was trimmed by 3 bases and V by 5 bases; bases with no gene match: 9. The germline CDR1 and CDR2 sequences are SEHNR and FQNEAQ (reference sequence). The CDR3 has 15 amino acids. CDR3 amino acids: CASSQIRTGNYEQYF. The CDR3 DNA sequence: TGTGCCAGCAGCCAAATTCGGACAGGGAACTACGAGCAGTACTTC.

The CDR3 region has the DNA TGTGCCAGCAGTTTATTGACAGGGGGGCGGTTGGGCTACACCTTC. Protein: CASSLLTGGRLGYTF. The rearrangement links TRBV28 to TRBJ1-2, with 9 bases that match TRBD1. After removal of 1 base from V and 8 bases from J, the junction contained 8 bases not matched to a gene. The CDR3 is 15 residues long. CDR1 and CDR2 from the germline V gene are MDHEN and SYDVKM.

The chain carries TRBV11-2 and TRBJ2-7; 8 bases are a match to TRBD2. Germline CDR1 and CDR2: SGHAT and FQNNGV. V dropped 5 bases and J dropped 9; count of bases not matched to a gene: 15. The CDR3 is made up of 15 amino acids. The CDR3 nucleotides are TGTGCCAGCAGCCCCAGCGGGGGAGAGACGCTTGGGCAGTACTTC. Its protein is CASSPSGGETLGQYF.

The rearrangement uses TRBV11-2 and TRBJ2-7, with 10 bases fitting TRBD2. The trim removed 6 bases at V and 2 bases at J, leaving 7 bases unmatched. Germline V gene data show CDR1 as SGHAT and CDR2 as FQNNGV. The CDR3 has 15 residues. CDR3 amino acids: CASRSSGGAAYEQYF. As DNA, the CDR3 is TGTGCCAGCAGATCAAGCGGGGGGGCAGCCTACGAGCAGTACTTC.

The V gene is TRBV9, the J gene TRBJ2-2; 7 bases align to TRBD1. The germline gives CDR1 SGDLS, CDR2 YYNGEE. V gave up 4 bases and J gave up 7 bases; unmatched junction bases: 13. The CDR3 extends over 16 amino acids. The CDR3 DNA reads as TGTGCCAGCAGCAACTCCGGGACAGCCGGCGGCGGGGAGCTGTTTTTT. Translated, it gives CASSNSGTAGGGELFF.

This clone was picked up one time. The chain combines TRBV19 with TRBJ2-1; D is perhaps TRBD1 (6 bases). Trimming stripped 5 bases from V and 10 bases from J, with 15 bases between. Looked up from germline, CDR1 is LNHDA and CDR2 is SQIVND (reference sequence). This CDR3 comprises 13 residues. The CDR3 is CASSSLTGDEQFF. Written as DNA, the CDR3 is TGTGCCAGTAGTTCCTTGACAGGAGACGAGCAGTTCTTC.

V and J are TRBV5-4 and TRBJ1-1; D gene uncertain. CDR1 is SGHNT and CDR2 is YYREEE in the germline V gene (reference sequence). The CDR3 loop spans 14 amino acids. V shed 7 bases and J shed 0 bases, with 13 bases lying between them. CDR3 DNA sequence: TGTGCCAGCGGCCCCCGGACTATGAACACTGAAGCTTTCTTT. Its protein product is CASGPRTMNTEAFF. Complete variable domain (other parts from reference TRBV5-4 and TRBJ1-1): ETGVTQSPTHLIKTRGQQVTLRCSSQSGHNTVSWYQQALGQGPQFIFQYYREEENGRGNFPPRFSGLQFPNYSSELNVNALELDDSALYLCASGPRTMNTEAFFGQGTRLTVV.

The genes are TRBV7-2 and TRBJ2-3; TRBD2 aligns across 7 bases. Germline V gene data show CDR1 as SGHTA and CDR2 as FQGNSA. The CDR3 runs to 16 residues. Germline trimming cut 0 bases from V and 1 base from J; bases unmatched to any gene: 4. This CDR3 is CASSLARLAGTDTQYF. The DNA of the CDR3 is TGTGCCAGCAGCTTAGCGCGGCTAGCGGGCACAGATACGCAGTATTTT.

The chain carries TRBV2 and TRBJ2-1, with 7 bases matching TRBD2. The CDR3 runs to 14 residues. V was pared by 8 bases and J by 6 bases, with 10 bases of the junction left unmatched. Germline CDR1 and CDR2: SNHLY and FYNNEI. CDR3 nucleotides: TGTGCCAGCCGGGCGGGAGAACTTGTCAATGAGCAGTTCTTC. It specifies CASRAGELVNEQFF.